This TCR beta chain was recovered during a study of blood T cell repertoires in COVID-19. Assay: immunoSEQ multiplex PCR; the TCRdb copy retains only in-frame clones and omits some. The repertoire holds 90,000 to 150,000 clones, with around nine tenths as singletons. The CDR3 spans 14 residues. V lost 7 bases, J lost 2 bases, and 12 bases lay in between. The germline CDR1 and CDR2 sequences are LNHDA and SQIVND (reference sequence). This clonotype was obtained from a woman aged 45-65 years with acute or convalescent COVID-19. Specimen: peripheral blood. The gene calls are TRBV19 and TRBJ1-5; a possible D gene is TRBD1 (5 bases). The CDR3 loop reads CASNPRDGNQPQHF. DNA for the CDR3: TGTGCCAGTAATCCCAGGGATGGCAATCAGCCCCAGCATTTT.